What follows are 15 T cell receptor beta chains derived from one specimen sequenced in a study of cytomegalovirus exposure and HLA in healthy donors. The PCR employed 60 Vbeta primers together with 13 Jbeta primers. Profiled with immunoSEQ multiplex PCR; TCRdb holds only in-frame clones, not every one. The table lists about 67,000 clones, around 75% of them singletons. Sequenced input: PBMCs. These receptors were taken from a man aged 55 to 70 in good health and CMV-seropositive.

A few counts support this clone. The chain employs TRBV27 and TRBJ2-2, with a weak D call TRBD1 (6 bases). This CDR3 is 19 amino acids long. Looked up from germline, CDR1 is MNHEY and CDR2 is SMNVEV (reference sequence). Trimming cost V 2 bases and J 6 bases, with 25 bases left between them. CDR3 coding DNA: TGTGCCAGCAGTTTAAGCATGAGGGGTAACAGGGTGTTTGCCGGGGAGCTGTTTTTT. Protein: CASSLSMRGNRVFAGELFF.

As concerns this clone: Its ends do not fully match the called genes, so a read error is possible. The chain couples TRBV5-6 to TRBJ2-1; 7 bases align to TRBD2. Germline-derived CDR1 and CDR2 are SGHDT and YYEEEE. The CDR3 is 13 residues long. The CDR3 sequence: CASSLDTRGERIF. The CDR3 DNA reads TGTGCCAGCAGCTTGGATACTCGGGGGGAACGGATCTTC.

This rearrangement joins TRBV11-3 to TRBJ1-5; D remains ambiguous. Germline CDR1 reads SGHNT; CDR2 reads YENEEA. This CDR3 has 13 residues. Trimming cost V 5 bases and J 4 bases, with 9 bases left between them. The CDR3 DNA is TGTGCCAGCAGCCTAGCCGAGAATCAGCCCCAGCATTTT. Translated, it gives CASSLAENQPQHF.

This clone appeared once. At one end, the junction sequence differs from germline, possibly due to a read error. This rearrangement joins TRBV6-1 to TRBJ2-5; no definite D call. In germline, CDR1 is MNHNS, CDR2 SASEGT. This CDR3 spans 13 amino acids. The CDR3 sequence: CAGSQVLQETQYF. The CDR3 DNA reads as TGTGCCGGCAGCCAGGTCCTGCAAGAGACCCAGTACTTC.

The chain combines TRBV6-1 with TRBJ2-7, with TRBD2 matching 9 bases. The junction had 6 bases not matched to a gene; V was cut back by 2 bases and J by 4 bases. This CDR3 comprises 15 residues. CDR1 MNHNS and CDR2 SASEGT come from the germline V gene. Written as DNA, the CDR3 is TGTGCCAGCAGTGAAATAGCGGGGGCCGGTTACGAGCAGTACTTC. As protein: CASSEIAGAGYEQYF.

The genes are TRBV5-1 and TRBJ1-1, with TRBD1 matching over 11 bases. CDR1 is SGHRS and CDR2 is YFSETQ in the germline V gene. V was pared by 4 bases and J by 4 bases, with 12 bases of the junction left unmatched. This CDR3 region has 17 residues. CDR3 DNA sequence: TGCGCCAGCAGCGCGCGGACAGGGGGCGGGCCGGGCACTGAAGCTTTCTTT. It is translated as CASSARTGGGPGTEAFF. The full variable domain, in which reference TRBV5-1 and TRBJ1-1 provide the parts outside the CDR3, is KAGVTQTPRYLIKTRGQQVTLSCSPISGHRSVSWYQQTPGQGLQFLFEYFSETQRNKGNFPGRFSGRQFSNSRSEMNVSTLELGDSALYLCASSARTGGGPGTEAFFGQGTRLTVV.

V is TRBV5-5 and J is TRBJ1-3; no clear D gene. V dropped 0 bases and J dropped 0 bases, with 7 bases sitting between them. Germline-derived CDR1 and CDR2 are SGHKS and YYEKEE (reference sequence). This CDR3 spans 15 amino acids. The CDR3 is CASSLGHYSGNTIYF. The CDR3 coding sequence is TGTGCCAGCAGCTTGGGACATTACTCTGGAAACACCATATATTTT.

The CDR3 coding sequence is TGCGCCAGCAGCCCGGACATCGCCACAGATACGCAGTATTTT. It codes for CASSPDIATDTQYF. The chain links TRBV5-1 to TRBJ2-3, with a tentative D call TRBD1 (5 bases). Germline CDR1 SGHRS, CDR2 YFSETQ. The CDR3 sequence is 14 residues long. Trimming shortened V by 4 bases and J by 2 bases, and 11 bases separated the two germline ends.

To note about this clone: Other DNA variants within this sample encode the same CDR3. The chain employs TRBV5-1 and TRBJ2-7, with TRBD1 identical over 8 bases. The V segment lost 0 bases and the J segment 0 bases; nucleotides outside the gene matches: 2. Per the germline V gene, CDR1 is SGHRS and CDR2 is YFSETQ. The CDR3 has 15 amino acids. CDR3 residues: CASSLGQGSSYEQYF. As DNA, the CDR3 is TGCGCCAGCAGCTTGGGACAGGGGTCCTCCTACGAGCAGTACTTC.

The genes are TRBV29-1 and TRBJ1-1; D may be TRBD1 (5 bases). The CDR3 contains 14 residues. Germline V gives CDR1 SQVTM, CDR2 ANQGSEA. Trimming took off 6 bases at V and 1 base at J, with 15 bases between the two ends. The CDR3 loop reads CSVVDTAQNTEAFF. CDR3 coding DNA: TGCAGCGTCGTGGACACCGCACAGAACACTGAAGCTTTCTTT.

The chain is built from TRBV6-1 and TRBJ1-1, with D possibly TRBD1 on 5 matching bases. Germline CDR1 is MNHNS and CDR2 is SASEGT. This CDR3 is built from 17 residues. V was cut by 4 bases and J by 0 bases, with 18 bases left in between. The CDR3 protein is CASSVRDYPSMNTEAFF. The CDR3, as DNA: TGTGCCAGCAGTGTGAGGGACTACCCTTCCATGAACACTGAAGCTTTCTTT.

This rearrangement joins TRBV5-1 to TRBJ2-2; D might be TRBD1 (5 bases). This CDR3 has 15 amino acids. Germline V lookup: CDR1 SGHRS, CDR2 YFSETQ. Trimming removed 6 bases at V and 0 bases at J, with 12 bases between. CDR3 sequence reads: CASTHQGANTGELFF. The CDR3 DNA follows: TGCGCCAGCACCCACCAGGGTGCGAACACCGGGGAGCTGTTTTTT.

The chain uses TRBV11-3 and TRBJ2-1; no clear D gene. The V gene's germline CDR1 is SGHNT and CDR2 YENEEA. V was pared by 6 bases and J by 9 bases, with 9 bases between. The CDR3 contains 11 residues. The CDR3 region is CASSFSGEQFF. CDR3 bases: TGTGCCAGCAGTTTCAGTGGTGAGCAGTTCTTC.

This chain links TRBV6-1 with TRBJ1-4; weak D call: TRBD1 (6 bases). Between the trimmed V and J ends, which lost 6 bases and 8 bases, there was a span of 13 bases. Germline V CDR1 and CDR2: MNHNS, SASEGT. CDR3 length equals 13 residues. For the CDR3, the DNA is TGTGCCAGCAGACAAAGGGGGAACGAAAAACTGTTTTTT. This codes for CASRQRGNEKLFF.

This chain uses TRBV7-8 with TRBJ1-1; 9 bases map to TRBD1. Germline trimming cut 5 bases from V and 3 bases from J; bases unmatched to any gene: 10. This CDR3 contains 16 residues. CDR1 SGHVS and CDR2 FQNEAQ come from the germline V gene. The CDR3 here is CASSLRDRVRDTEAFF. CDR3 DNA: TGTGCCAGCAGCCTAAGGGACAGGGTAAGGGACACTGAAGCTTTCTTT. The variable domain in full, with the rest retrieved from reference TRBV7-8 and TRBJ1-1, is GAGVSQSPRYKVAKRGQDVALRCDPISGHVSLFWYQQALGQGPEFLTYFQNEAQLDKSGLPSDRFFAERPEGSVSTLKIQRTQQEDSAVYLCASSLRDRVRDTEAFFGQGTRLTVV.